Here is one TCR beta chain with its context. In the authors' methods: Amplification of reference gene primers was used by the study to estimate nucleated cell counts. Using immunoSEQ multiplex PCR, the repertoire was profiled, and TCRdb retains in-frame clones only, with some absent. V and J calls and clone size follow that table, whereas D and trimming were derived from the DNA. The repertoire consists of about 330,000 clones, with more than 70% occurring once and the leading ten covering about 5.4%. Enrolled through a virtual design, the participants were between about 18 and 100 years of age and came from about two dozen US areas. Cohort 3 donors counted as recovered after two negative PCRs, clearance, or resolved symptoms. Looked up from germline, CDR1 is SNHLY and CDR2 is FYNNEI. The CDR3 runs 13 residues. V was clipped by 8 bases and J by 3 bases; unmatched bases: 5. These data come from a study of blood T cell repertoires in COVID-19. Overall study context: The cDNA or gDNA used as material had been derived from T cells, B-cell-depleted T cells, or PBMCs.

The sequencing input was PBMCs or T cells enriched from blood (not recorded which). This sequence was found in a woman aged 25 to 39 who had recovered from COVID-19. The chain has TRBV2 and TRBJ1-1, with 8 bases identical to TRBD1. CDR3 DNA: TGTGCCAGCGCAGGGGGCGTTCACACTGAAGCTTTCTTT. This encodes CASAGGVHTEAFF.